This T cell receptor beta chain originates from a study of blood T cell repertoires in COVID-19. The assay was immunoSEQ multiplex PCR, and TCRdb's table has in-frame clones only and misses some. Counted here are roughly 290,000 clones, 90% occurring once; the ten biggest clones make up around 1.7%. The CDR3 is 16 amino acids. Germline-derived CDR1 and CDR2 are SGHTA and FQGNSA. The V end was cut by 5 bases, the J end by 0 bases, with 13 bases between. The sequence was collected from a woman aged 18-30 years with acute COVID-19. The sequenced material came from PBMCs or T cells enriched from blood (not recorded which). The chain is built from TRBV7-2 and TRBJ2-2, with a weak D call TRBD1 (6 bases). The CDR3 reads CASSLKGVANTGELFF. The CDR3 region has the DNA TGTGCCAGCAGCCTAAAGGGGGTTGCGAACACCGGGGAGCTGTTTTTT.